This entry lists 30 T cell receptor beta chains sequenced from one sample in a study of blood T cell repertoires in COVID-19. Measured with immunoSEQ multiplex PCR; TCRdb has only the in-frame clones, and not every one. The top ten clones hold roughly 15% of a sample with tens of thousands of clones, more than 75% of them seen once. Sample: peripheral blood. These TCRs come from a man between 50 and 59 years old with active or convalescent COVID-19.

V gene TRBV7-9 combines with J gene TRBJ2-4; TRBD1 matches 10 bases. This CDR3 spans 14 amino acids. The junction had 3 bases not matched to a gene; V was cut back by 2 bases and J by 8 bases. Germline V CDR1 and CDR2: SEHNR, FQNEAQ (reference sequence). The CDR3 DNA is TGTGCCAGCAGCTTATGGACAGGGGGGGACATTCAGTACTTC. Its protein product is CASSLWTGGDIQYF.

This chain uses TRBV7-3 with TRBJ2-3, with D perhaps matching TRBD2 (6 bases). Between the trimmed V and J ends, which lost 5 bases and 5 bases, there was a span of 23 bases. The CDR3 has 17 amino acids. Germline V gene sequence: CDR1 SGHTA, CDR2 FQGTGA. For the CDR3, the DNA is TGTGCCAGCAGCCCGACCATGGCTCGAGACGGGGGAGATACGCAGTATTTT. As protein: CASSPTMARDGGDTQYF.

The chain is built from TRBV5-1 and TRBJ1-6; D is unclear. The CDR3 has 14 residues. Per the germline V gene, CDR1 is SGHRS and CDR2 is YFSETQ. With 4 bases removed from V and 9 bases from J, the gap between germline ends came to 14 bases. For the CDR3, the DNA is TGCGCCAGCAGCCTGAATGGCCAATCTTCACCCCTCCACTTT. It translates to CASSLNGQSSPLHF.

V gene TRBV9 combines with J gene TRBJ2-5, with D possibly being TRBD1 (5 bases). Trimming cost V 0 bases and J 2 bases, with 8 bases left between them. CDR3 length: 14 residues. Per the germline V gene, CDR1 is SGDLS and CDR2 is YYNGEE. In DNA form, the CDR3 reads TGTGCCAGCAGCGTAGTGTCAGGGCAAGAGACCCAGTACTTC. Its translation is CASSVVSGQETQYF.

This sequence joins TRBV4-2 and TRBJ2-3; perhaps TRBD1 as D (5 bases). CDR3 length equals 15 residues. V lost 1 base and J 4 bases, leaving 12 bases between the germline ends. In germline, CDR1 is LGHNA, CDR2 YNFKEQ. The CDR3 reads CASSQVPQGADTQYF. The CDR3 DNA follows: TGTGCCAGCAGCCAAGTCCCCCAGGGCGCAGATACGCAGTATTTT.

The V call is TRBV6-6, the J call TRBJ1-2; TRBD1 aligns across 12 bases. Germline CDR1 reads MNHNY; CDR2 reads SVGAGI (reference sequence). Germline trimming cut 6 bases from V and 10 bases from J; bases unmatched to any gene: 12. This CDR3 comprises 15 residues. The CDR3 is CASRRPQGQGADYTF. CDR3 nucleotide sequence: TGTGCCAGCAGACGGCCGCAGGGACAGGGGGCGGACTACACCTTC.

The chain uses TRBV5-1 and TRBJ1-2; D gene unclear. Germline CDR1 reads SGHRS; CDR2 reads YFSETQ. The CDR3 spans 15 residues. V was cut by 6 bases and J by 3 bases, with 18 bases left in between. The CDR3 sequence is CASTWGREVDYGYTF. The CDR3 DNA follows: TGCGCCAGCACTTGGGGTAGGGAGGTCGACTATGGCTACACCTTC.

J is TRBJ2-7 and V is TRBV7-2; TRBD1 matches 9 bases. Trimming cost V 2 bases and J 6 bases; bases outside gene matches: 8. Germline V lookup: CDR1 SGHTA, CDR2 FQGNSA. This CDR3 has 15 amino acids. The CDR3 DNA is TGTGCCAGCAGCTTAAGGGACAGGGACGGTGGCGAGCAGTACTTC. Residues: CASSLRDRDGGEQYF.

CDR3 protein: CASSLRLPLNQPQHF. The CDR3 nucleotides read TGTGCCAGCAGTTTGAGACTCCCACTCAATCAGCCCCAGCATTTT. This chain links TRBV27 with TRBJ1-5, with D uncertain. CDR3 length equals 15 residues. CDR1 is MNHEY and CDR2 is SMNVEV in the germline V gene (reference sequence). V shed 3 bases and J shed 3 bases, with 12 bases lying between them.

The V gene is TRBV10-3, the J gene TRBJ2-1; TRBD2 aligns across 8 bases. V gave up 2 bases and J gave up 0 bases; unmatched junction bases: 3. The CDR3 is made up of 16 amino acids. Germline CDR1 is ENHRY and CDR2 is SYGVKD. CDR3: CAISEGAGGSYNEQFF. As DNA, the CDR3 is TGTGCCATCAGTGAGGGGGCGGGGGGCTCCTACAATGAGCAGTTCTTC.

The chain links TRBV14 to TRBJ2-1; 11 bases agree with TRBD1. Germline CDR1 reads SGHDN; CDR2 reads FVKESK. Trimming removed 0 bases from V and 9 bases from J; junction bases left unmatched: 16. The CDR3 loop spans 19 amino acids. CDR3 nucleotides: TGTGCCAGCAGCCAAGATCCTTTGTTCGGACAGGGGGCCGTTGGTGAGCAGTTCTTC. Its translation is CASSQDPLFGQGAVGEQFF.

The rearrangement links TRBV7-2 to TRBJ1-2, with 7 nucleotides matching TRBD1. The CDR3 sequence is 15 residues long. Trimming cost V 5 bases and J 7 bases; bases outside gene matches: 13. From germline, CDR1 is SGHTA and CDR2 FQGNSA. CDR3 residues: CASSLRQGRESGYTF. The CDR3 DNA sequence: TGTGCCAGCAGCCTTAGACAGGGACGAGAAAGTGGCTACACCTTC. Variable domain in full (rest from reference TRBV7-2 and TRBJ1-2): GAGVSQSPSNKVTEKGKDVELRCDPISGHTALYWYRQSLGQGLEFLIYFQGNSAPDKSGLPSDRFSAERTGGSVSTLTIQRTQQEDSAVYLCASSLRQGRESGYTFGSGTRLTVV.

The CDR3 bases are TGCGCCAGCAGTCGGGGACTAGCGGGCTCCTACAATGAGCAGTTCTTC. This encodes CASSRGLAGSYNEQFF. The chain carries TRBV10-1 and TRBJ2-1; 12 bases fit TRBD2. The length of the CDR3 is 16 residues. After removal of 5 bases from V and 0 bases from J, the junction contained 2 bases not matched to a gene. Germline CDR1 and CDR2: WNHNN and SYGVQD (reference sequence).

This clone is a singleton in its sample. The chain joins TRBV30 to TRBJ1-2; no clear D. The CDR3 has 11 residues. Trimming pared 1 base from V and 6 bases from J, leaving 6 bases between. CDR1 is GTSNPN, CDR2 SVGIG, per germline (reference sequence). CDR3 nucleotides: TGTGCCTGGAGTGGCGGGGATGGCTACACCTTC. It yields the protein CAWSGGDGYTF.

The sample holds a few counts of this clone. The V and J genes are TRBV7-9 and TRBJ2-7; 13 bases align to TRBD2. The V and J ends lost 5 bases and 3 bases, in that order; junction bases with no gene match: 10. The CDR3 length is 17 residues. Germline V gives CDR1 SEHNR, CDR2 FQNEAQ (reference sequence). The CDR3 region has the DNA TGTGCCAGCAGCCGTGGGACTAGCGGGGCGAACATCTACGAGCAGTACTTC. Its protein is CASSRGTSGANIYEQYF.

The chain couples TRBV15 to TRBJ1-3; D remains ambiguous. The V gene's germline CDR1 is LNHNV and CDR2 YYDKDF (reference sequence). Trimming cost V 3 bases and J 6 bases, with 12 bases left between them. The CDR3 consists of 14 residues. CDR3 nucleotide sequence: TGTGCCACCAGCAGGGTTGGGGAGACAAACACCATATATTTT. It encodes CATSRVGETNTIYF.

The chain links TRBV30 to TRBJ2-1, with D tentatively TRBD2 (7 bases). The germline V and J ends were trimmed by 4 bases and 4 bases, with 11 bases remaining between them. Germline lookup yields CDR1 GTSNPN and CDR2 SVGIG (reference sequence). CDR3 length: 13 amino acids. Here the CDR3 reads CAWNRGAYNEQFF. The CDR3 nucleotides read TGTGCCTGGAATCGGGGGGCATACAATGAGCAGTTCTTC.

The chain couples TRBV6-5 to TRBJ2-3; D possibly corresponds to TRBD1 (6 bases). The V gene's germline CDR1 is MNHEY and CDR2 SVGAGI. This CDR3 has 14 amino acids. V lost 6 bases to trimming and J lost 4 bases, with 14 bases between them. The CDR3 is CASSQDRTADTQYF. The CDR3 bases are TGTGCCAGCAGCCAAGACAGGACGGCAGATACGCAGTATTTT.

The J gene is TRBJ2-7, the V gene TRBV7-2, with 7 nucleotides matching TRBD1. CDR3 length: 16 residues. Germline loops: CDR1 SGHTA, CDR2 FQGNSA. Trimming took 3 bases from V and 3 from J; bases not matched to a gene: 11. For the CDR3, the DNA is TGTGCCAGCAGCTTGGGGCCGGGACAGAACGACTACGAGCAGTACTTC. Protein sequence: CASSLGPGQNDYEQYF.

Only one count was recorded for this clone. The V and J genes are TRBV21-1 and TRBJ1-2; the table's TRBD1 call for D was not verified on the DNA. TRBV21-1 is shown as a pseudogene. CDR3 size: 14 residues. In DNA form, the CDR3 reads TGTGCCAGCAGCAAACAGGGGGCCTTCGGGGGCTACACCTTC. Its translation: CASSKQGAFGGYTF.

The rearrangement links TRBV6-5 to TRBJ2-5, with D tentatively TRBD1 (5 bases). The CDR3 loop spans 14 amino acids. CDR1 is MNHEY and CDR2 is SVGAGI in the germline V gene. V dropped 5 bases and J dropped 2 bases, with 12 bases sitting between them. CDR3 region: CASSQLTVQETQYF. The CDR3 DNA reads as TGTGCCAGCAGTCAGCTGACAGTACAAGAGACCCAGTACTTC.

V is TRBV4-1 and J is TRBJ2-2, with D possibly TRBD2 on 7 matching bases. Germline V gives CDR1 MGHRA, CDR2 YSYEKL. Trimming cost V 0 bases and J 7 bases, with 15 bases left between them. CDR3 size: 16 residues. CDR3 coding DNA: TGCGCCAGCAGCCAAGAAGGGGGGGGGCCCTTCGGGGAGCTGTTTTTT. Its translation: CASSQEGGGPFGELFF.

The rearrangement uses TRBV19 and TRBJ1-1, with a possible D match to TRBD1 (5 bases). The CDR3 is 15 residues long. Trimming took 0 bases from V and 1 from J, leaving 9 bases between them. Germline values: CDR1 LNHDA, CDR2 SQIVND (reference sequence). CDR3 in amino acids: CASSIDPTGNTEAFF. In DNA, the CDR3 is TGTGCCAGTAGTATAGACCCAACAGGGAACACTGAAGCTTTCTTT.

The CDR3 nucleotides read TGTGCCAGCAGCCCTACCGTACCGGGGGACAATGAAAAACTGTTTTTT. It codes for CASSPTVPGDNEKLFF. The V gene is TRBV3-1 (or the pseudogene TRBV3-2), the J gene TRBJ1-4; tentatively, D is TRBD1 (5 bases). This CDR3 is 16 amino acids long. V lost 4 bases and J 5 bases, leaving 17 bases between the germline ends. CDR1 and CDR2 from the germline V gene are LGHDT and YNNKEL (reference sequence).

This sequence joins TRBV7-9 and TRBJ1-4; 9 bases are shared with TRBD1. Germline V CDR1 and CDR2: SEHNR, FQNEAQ (reference sequence). The CDR3 is made up of 16 amino acids. V lost 1 base to trimming and J lost 8 bases; unmatched junction nucleotides: 8. The CDR3 sequence: CASSLVGQGYFEKLFF. In DNA form, the CDR3 reads TGTGCCAGCAGCTTAGTTGGACAGGGGTATTTCGAAAAACTGTTTTTT.

The V call is TRBV7-3, the J call TRBJ2-3, with a weak D call TRBD2 (6 bases). The CDR3 length is 14 residues. The germline V gene encodes CDR1 SGHTA and CDR2 FQGTGA. The V and J ends lost 5 bases and 0 bases respectively, with 9 bases between them. CDR3 coding DNA: TGTGCCAGCAGCCCGGGACTTAGCACAGATACGCAGTATTTT. Its translation: CASSPGLSTDTQYF. The whole variable domain, filled in from reference TRBV7-3 and TRBJ2-3, reads GAGVSQTPSNKVTEKGKYVELRCDPISGHTALYWYRQSLGQGPEFLIYFQGTGAADDSGLPNDRFFAVRPEGSVSTLKIQRTERGDSAVYLCASSPGLSTDTQYFGPGTRLTVL.

CDR3 region: CASSSWPEYEKLFF. For the CDR3, the DNA is TGTGCCAGCAGCTCTTGGCCGGAGTATGAAAAACTGTTTTTT. The V call is TRBV7-8, the J call TRBJ1-4; D not resolved. V lost 4 bases and J lost 6, with 12 bases in between. This CDR3 region has 14 residues. Germline-derived CDR1 and CDR2 are SGHVS and FQNEAQ.

This chain joins TRBV11-2 and TRBJ2-3; possible D gene TRBD2, 6 bases. Germline V gene lookup returns CDR1 SGHAT and CDR2 FQNNGV. CDR3 length equals 16 residues. V shed 4 bases and J shed 2 bases, with 16 bases lying between them. CDR3 protein: CASSSDSGFFTDTQYF. The CDR3 DNA follows: TGTGCCAGCAGCTCGGATAGCGGATTTTTCACAGATACGCAGTATTTT.

This clone was seen more than once but under ten times. V is TRBV12-3 or TRBV12-4 and J is TRBJ2-1, with 7 nucleotides matching TRBD2. V shed 6 bases, J shed 9 bases, and the junction held 5 bases outside the gene matches. This CDR3 contains 12 residues. CDR3 loop: CASSAERGEQFF. The DNA for the CDR3 is TGTGCCAGCAGCGCCGAGCGGGGTGAGCAGTTCTTC.

The chain uses TRBV27 and TRBJ2-7; weak D call: TRBD2 (6 bases). Germline V gene sequence: CDR1 MNHEY, CDR2 SMNVEV (reference sequence). The CDR3 has 14 amino acids. The ends were cut back, 2 bases at V and 4 bases at J, with 12 bases in the middle. The CDR3 DNA follows: TGTGCCAGCAGTTTACGGGGGAATGGATACGAGCAGTACTTC. It codes for CASSLRGNGYEQYF.